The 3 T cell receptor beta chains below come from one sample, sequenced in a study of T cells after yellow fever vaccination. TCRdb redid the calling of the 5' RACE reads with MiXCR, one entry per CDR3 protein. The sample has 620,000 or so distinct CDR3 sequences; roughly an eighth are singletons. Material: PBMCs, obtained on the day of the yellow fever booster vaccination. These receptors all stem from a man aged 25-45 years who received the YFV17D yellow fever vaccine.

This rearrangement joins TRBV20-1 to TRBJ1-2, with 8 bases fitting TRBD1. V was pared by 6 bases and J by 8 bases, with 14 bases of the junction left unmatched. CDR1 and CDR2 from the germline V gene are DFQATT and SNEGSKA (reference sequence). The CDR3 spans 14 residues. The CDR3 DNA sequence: TGCAGTGCCCTACGGGACAGGCGGATAAGGGGCTACACCTTC. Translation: CSALRDRRIRGYTF.

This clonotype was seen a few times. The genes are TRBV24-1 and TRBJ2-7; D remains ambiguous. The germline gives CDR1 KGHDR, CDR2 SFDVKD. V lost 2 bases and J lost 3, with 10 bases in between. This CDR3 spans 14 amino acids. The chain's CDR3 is CATSDSTAYYEQYF. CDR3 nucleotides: TGTGCCACCAGTGATTCTACAGCCTACTACGAGCAGTACTTC.

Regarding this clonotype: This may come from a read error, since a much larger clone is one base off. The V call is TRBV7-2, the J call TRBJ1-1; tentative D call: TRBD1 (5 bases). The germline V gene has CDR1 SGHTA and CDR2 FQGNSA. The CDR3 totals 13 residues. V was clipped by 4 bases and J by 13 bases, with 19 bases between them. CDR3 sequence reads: CASSSGLREGDFF. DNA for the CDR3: TGTGCCAGCAGCTCGGGACTCCGGGAAGGAGATTTCTTT.